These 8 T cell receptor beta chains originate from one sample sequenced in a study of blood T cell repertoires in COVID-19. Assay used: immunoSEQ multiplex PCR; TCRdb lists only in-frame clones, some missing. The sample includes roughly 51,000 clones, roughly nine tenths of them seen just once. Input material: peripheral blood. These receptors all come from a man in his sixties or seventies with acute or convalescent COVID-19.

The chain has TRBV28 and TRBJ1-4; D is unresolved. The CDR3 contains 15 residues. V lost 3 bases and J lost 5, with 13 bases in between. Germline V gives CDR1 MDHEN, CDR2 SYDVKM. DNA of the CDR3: TGTGCCAGCAGTTTGAGGGCAGACTACAATGAAAAACTGTTTTTT. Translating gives CASSLRADYNEKLFF. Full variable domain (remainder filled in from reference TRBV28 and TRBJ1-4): DVKVTQSSRYLVKRTGEKVFLECVQDMDHENMFWYRQDPGLGLRLIYFSYDVKMKEKGDIPEGYSVSREKKERFSLILESASTNQTSMYLCASSLRADYNEKLFFGSGTQLSVL.

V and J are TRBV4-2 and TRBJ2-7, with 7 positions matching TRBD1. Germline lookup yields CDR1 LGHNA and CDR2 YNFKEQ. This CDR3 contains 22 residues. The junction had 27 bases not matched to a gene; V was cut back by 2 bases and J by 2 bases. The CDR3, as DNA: TGTGCCAGCAGCCAAAACCTCGTCCACTCCAATTACTTTTCGACAGGGCCCTACGAGCAGTACTTC. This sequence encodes CASSQNLVHSNYFSTGPYEQYF.

CDR3 coding DNA: TGTGCCAGCAGTCTAGGAGATACGCAGTATTTT. It specifies CASSLGDTQYF. The V gene is TRBV2, the J gene TRBJ2-3; D is ambiguous. V was clipped by 5 bases and J by 5 bases, with 5 bases between them. The germline V gene encodes CDR1 SNHLY and CDR2 FYNNEI. The CDR3 has 11 residues.

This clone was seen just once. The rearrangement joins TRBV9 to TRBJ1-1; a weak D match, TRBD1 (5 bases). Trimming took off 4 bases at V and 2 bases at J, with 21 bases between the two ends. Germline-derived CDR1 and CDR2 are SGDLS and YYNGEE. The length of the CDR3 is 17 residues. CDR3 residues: CASSPRTSPGINTEAFF. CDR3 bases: TGTGCCAGCAGCCCCCGGACATCCCCCGGAATCAACACTGAAGCTTTCTTT.

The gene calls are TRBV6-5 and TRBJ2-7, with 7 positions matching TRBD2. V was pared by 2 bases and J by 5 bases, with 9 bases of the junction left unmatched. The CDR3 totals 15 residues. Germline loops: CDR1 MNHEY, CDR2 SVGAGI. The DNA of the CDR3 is TGTGCCAGCAGTTACGGGACTACTCCCTATAACGAGCAGTACTTC. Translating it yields CASSYGTTPYNEQYF.

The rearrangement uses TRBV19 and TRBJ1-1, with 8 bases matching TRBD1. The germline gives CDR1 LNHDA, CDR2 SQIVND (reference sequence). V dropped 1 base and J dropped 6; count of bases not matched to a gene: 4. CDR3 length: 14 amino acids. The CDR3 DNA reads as TGTGCCAGTAGTATAGGGACAGGGTTTCCTGAAGCTTTCTTT. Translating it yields CASSIGTGFPEAFF.

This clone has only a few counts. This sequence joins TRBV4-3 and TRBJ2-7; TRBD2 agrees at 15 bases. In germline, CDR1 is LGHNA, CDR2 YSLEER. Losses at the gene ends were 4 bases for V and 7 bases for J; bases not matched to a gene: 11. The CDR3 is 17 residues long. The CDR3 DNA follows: TGCGCCAGCAGCCCGACAGCGGGACTAGCGGGGGGTGGGGAGCAGTACTTC. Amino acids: CASSPTAGLAGGGEQYF.

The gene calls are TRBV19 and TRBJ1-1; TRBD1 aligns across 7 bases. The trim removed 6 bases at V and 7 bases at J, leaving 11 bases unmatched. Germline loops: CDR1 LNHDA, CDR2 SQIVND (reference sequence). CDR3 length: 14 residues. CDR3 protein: CASSDRVANREAFF. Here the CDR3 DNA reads TGTGCCAGTAGCGACAGGGTGGCAAATCGTGAAGCTTTCTTT.